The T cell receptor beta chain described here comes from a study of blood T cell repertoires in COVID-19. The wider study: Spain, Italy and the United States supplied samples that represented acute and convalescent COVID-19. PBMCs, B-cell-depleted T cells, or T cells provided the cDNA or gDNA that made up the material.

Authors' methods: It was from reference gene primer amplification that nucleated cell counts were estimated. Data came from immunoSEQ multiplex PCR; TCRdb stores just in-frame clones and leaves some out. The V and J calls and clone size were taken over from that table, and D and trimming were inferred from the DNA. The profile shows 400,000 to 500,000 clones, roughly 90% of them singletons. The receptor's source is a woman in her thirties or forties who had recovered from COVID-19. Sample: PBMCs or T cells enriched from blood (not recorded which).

The CDR3 loop reads CASSYSGDQPQHF. Written as DNA, the CDR3 is TGTGCCAGCAGTTACTCGGGCGATCAGCCCCAGCATTTT. The chain is built from TRBV6-6 and TRBJ1-5; D gene unclear. Germline CDR1 is MNHNY and CDR2 is SVGAGI (reference sequence). The CDR3 length is 13 residues. V lost 0 bases and J 5 bases, leaving 5 bases between the germline ends.